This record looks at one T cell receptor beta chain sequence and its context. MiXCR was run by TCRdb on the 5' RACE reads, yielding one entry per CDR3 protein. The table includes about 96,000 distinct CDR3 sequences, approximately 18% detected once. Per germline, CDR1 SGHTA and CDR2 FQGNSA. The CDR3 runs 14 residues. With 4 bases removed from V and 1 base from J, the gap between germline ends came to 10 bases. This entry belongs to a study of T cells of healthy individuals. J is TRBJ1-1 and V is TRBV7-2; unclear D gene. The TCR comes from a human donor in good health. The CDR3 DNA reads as TGTGCCAGCAGCTCCCTCCTTACGAACACTGAAGCTTTCTTT. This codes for CASSSLLTNTEAFF.